This T cell receptor beta chain was sequenced in a study of control samples from healthy donors and cancer patients. Data came from immunoSEQ multiplex PCR; TCRdb stores just in-frame clones and leaves some out. The profile shows 150,000 to 200,000 clones, 80% to 90% of them singletons. This CDR3 spans 14 amino acids. J was trimmed by 2 bases and V by 10 bases; bases with no gene match: 6. CDR1 MDHEN and CDR2 SYDVKM come from the germline V gene. This chain uses TRBV28 with TRBJ2-1; TRBD2 matches 9 bases. The origin of this receptor is a man aged 25-40 years in good health. The sequencing input was blood. The CDR3 nucleotides read TGTGCCACTAAGACTAGCGGAGCCTACAATGAGCAGTTCTTC. It yields the protein CATKTSGAYNEQFF.